This T cell receptor beta chain was observed in a study of cytomegalovirus exposure and HLA in healthy donors. Study details: The study's early data release held some 85 million unique TCRs from HLA-typed donors.

The germline V and J ends were trimmed by 3 bases and 3 bases, with 7 bases remaining between them. The CDR3 covers 13 residues. In germline, CDR1 is LGHNA, CDR2 YNFKEQ. Each of the donors was a healthy bone marrow donor. PCR involved 60 Vbeta and 13 Jbeta primers. Measured with immunoSEQ multiplex PCR; TCRdb has only the in-frame clones, and not every one. The sample lists 150,000 or so clones; more than 60% were seen once. Material for sequencing was PBMCs. This TCR came from a woman between 40 and 55 years old in good health and CMV-seronegative. V and J are TRBV4-2 and TRBJ2-3; D gene ambiguous. The CDR3 region is CASSQRLTDTQYF. The DNA for the CDR3 is TGTGCCAGCAGCCAGCGACTTACAGATACGCAGTATTTT.